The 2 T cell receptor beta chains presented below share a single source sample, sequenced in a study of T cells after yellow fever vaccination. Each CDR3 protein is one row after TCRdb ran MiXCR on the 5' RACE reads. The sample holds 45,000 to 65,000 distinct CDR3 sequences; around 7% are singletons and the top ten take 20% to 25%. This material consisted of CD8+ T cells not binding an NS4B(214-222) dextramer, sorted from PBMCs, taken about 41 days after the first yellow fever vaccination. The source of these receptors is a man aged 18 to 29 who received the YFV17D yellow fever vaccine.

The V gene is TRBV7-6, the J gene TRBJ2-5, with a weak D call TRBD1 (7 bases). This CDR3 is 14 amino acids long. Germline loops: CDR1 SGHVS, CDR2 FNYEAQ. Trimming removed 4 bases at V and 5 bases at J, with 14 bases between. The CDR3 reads CASSYGGGDETQYF. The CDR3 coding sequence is TGTGCCAGCAGCTACGGAGGGGGCGATGAGACCCAGTACTTC. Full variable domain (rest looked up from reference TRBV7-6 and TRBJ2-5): GAGVSQSPRYKVTKRGQDVALRCDPISGHVSLYWYRQALGQGPEFLTYFNYEAQQDKSGLPNDRFSAERPEGSISTLTIQRTEQRDSAMYRCASSYGGGDETQYFGPGTRLLVL.

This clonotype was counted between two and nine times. The CDR3 sequence is CASSLRLAGGSNEQFF. Written as DNA, the CDR3 is TGTGCCAGCAGCCTACGTCTAGCGGGGGGTTCGAATGAGCAGTTCTTC. The chain uses TRBV7-8 and TRBJ2-1, with TRBD2 identical over 11 bases. The CDR3 extends over 16 amino acids. Per the germline V gene, CDR1 is SGHVS and CDR2 is FQNEAQ. The V segment lost 5 bases and the J segment 7 bases; nucleotides outside the gene matches: 10. Full variable domain (outside the CDR3, taken from reference TRBV7-8 and TRBJ2-1): GAGVSQSPRYKVAKRGQDVALRCDPISGHVSLFWYQQALGQGPEFLTYFQNEAQLDKSGLPSDRFFAERPEGSVSTLKIQRTQQEDSAVYLCASSLRLAGGSNEQFFGPGTRLTVL.